The 25 T cell receptor beta chains below were found in one sample sequenced in a study of blood T cell repertoires in COVID-19. Clones were sequenced by immunoSEQ multiplex PCR, and TCRdb holds only the in-frame ones, with some missing. The sample has some 530,000 clones; less than 90% are singletons. The sample comprised PBMCs or T cells enriched from blood (not recorded which). The receptor source for this set is an older woman who had recovered from COVID-19.

The chain carries TRBV30 and TRBJ1-3, with D tentatively TRBD1 (5 bases). This CDR3 is built from 14 residues. The V end was cut by 0 bases, the J end by 2 bases, with 8 bases between. CDR1 is GTSNPN and CDR2 is SVGIG in the germline V gene (reference sequence). The CDR3: CAWSVGLTGNTIYF. CDR3 DNA: TGTGCCTGGAGTGTGGGACTCACTGGAAACACCATATATTTT. The whole variable domain, remainder taken from reference TRBV30 and TRBJ1-3, is SQTIHQWPATLVQPVGSPLSLECTVEGTSNPNLYWYRQAAGRGLQLLFYSVGIGQISSEVPQNLSASRPQDRQFILSSKKLLLSDSGFYLCAWSVGLTGNTIYFGEGSWLTVV.

The chain combines TRBV7-2 with TRBJ2-1, with a tentative D call TRBD2 (6 bases). The CDR3 contains 13 residues. Germline CDR1 is SGHTA and CDR2 is FQGNSA. Deletions cut 8 bases from V and 0 bases from J, with 8 bases between. CDR3 residues: CASRTNSYNEQFF. The DNA for the CDR3 is TGTGCCAGCCGGACTAACTCCTACAATGAGCAGTTCTTC.

The V gene is TRBV19, the J gene TRBJ1-5, with a tentative D call TRBD1 (6 bases). CDR3 length equals 16 residues. Germline CDR1 LNHDA, CDR2 SQIVND (reference sequence). Between the trimmed V and J ends, which lost 1 base and 5 bases, there was a span of 15 bases. The CDR3 region is CASSIGARGLDQPQHF. As DNA, the CDR3 is TGTGCCAGTAGTATAGGGGCCAGGGGATTGGATCAGCCCCAGCATTTT.

This chain uses TRBV2 with TRBJ2-3; 7 bases fit TRBD1. Trimming cost V 6 bases and J 3 bases; bases outside gene matches: 9. The CDR3 is 15 residues long. CDR1 and CDR2 from the germline V gene are SNHLY and FYNNEI. The DNA for the CDR3 is TGTGCCAGCAGCACACAGGGGTTGGGGACAGATACGCAGTATTTT. Protein product: CASSTQGLGTDTQYF.

V and J are TRBV19 and TRBJ1-4; D perhaps matches TRBD1 (6 bases). Per germline, CDR1 LNHDA and CDR2 SQIVND (reference sequence). Trimming stripped 3 bases from V and 12 bases from J, with 23 bases between. This CDR3 spans 16 amino acids. The chain's CDR3 is CASSISGWTAKWELFF. CDR3 bases: TGTGCCAGTAGTATTTCGGGTTGGACAGCCAAATGGGAACTGTTTTTT.

The V and J genes are TRBV2 and TRBJ2-3; 7 nucleotides match TRBD1. CDR1 and CDR2 from the germline V gene are SNHLY and FYNNEI. This CDR3 region has 15 residues. The junction had 5 bases not matched to a gene; V was cut back by 5 bases and J by 0 bases. In DNA form, the CDR3 reads TGTGCCAGCAGTCCGGGACAGACAAGCACAGATACGCAGTATTTT. This encodes CASSPGQTSTDTQYF.

V usage is TRBV19 and J usage is TRBJ1-4; 10 bases are shared with TRBD1. The germline CDR1 and CDR2 sequences are LNHDA and SQIVND (reference sequence). Losses at the gene ends were 3 bases for V and 9 bases for J; bases not matched to a gene: 7. This CDR3 region has 15 residues. In nucleotides, the CDR3 is TGTGCCAGTAGTATTCCGGGACAGGGGATCAAAAAACTGTTTTTT. It codes for CASSIPGQGIKKLFF.

The chain is built from TRBV24-1 and TRBJ2-3; TRBD2 matches 9 bases. V was pared by 6 bases and J by 1 base, with 7 bases of the junction left unmatched. This CDR3 has 16 residues. Germline V CDR1 and CDR2: KGHDR, SFDVKD. The CDR3 DNA reads TGTGCCACCAGTTCGGCTAGCGGGGCACGCACAGATACGCAGTATTTT. It translates to CATSSASGARTDTQYF.

This chain's CDR3 is CASSLDPGQYYGYTF. DNA for the CDR3: TGCGCCAGCAGCCTTGACCCGGGACAGTACTATGGCTACACCTTC. The chain uses TRBV5-1 and TRBJ1-2; 7 bases are a match to TRBD1. Germline CDR1 is SGHRS and CDR2 is YFSETQ. The CDR3 runs 15 residues. V dropped 4 bases and J dropped 3; count of bases not matched to a gene: 9.

DNA of the CDR3: TGTGCCAGCAGCCGACAGGGCGCGGGGGGTGAGACCCAGTACTTC. Protein sequence: CASSRQGAGGETQYF. The chain is built from TRBV14 and TRBJ2-5; D might be TRBD2 (8 bases). CDR1 is SGHDN and CDR2 is FVKESK in the germline V gene. This CDR3 comprises 15 residues. Trimming took 4 bases from V and 5 from J, leaving 17 bases between them.

This sequence joins TRBV9 and TRBJ2-3; perhaps TRBD1 as D (6 bases). Germline V lookup: CDR1 SGDLS, CDR2 YYNGEE. Trimming pared 0 bases from V and 9 bases from J, leaving 14 bases between. The CDR3 has 14 amino acids. The chain's CDR3 is CASSVEVGGPTQYF. As DNA, the CDR3 is TGTGCCAGCAGCGTAGAAGTAGGGGGACCAACGCAGTATTTT.

V gene TRBV27 combines with J gene TRBJ1-4, with D possibly being TRBD1 (6 bases). Germline CDR1 is MNHEY and CDR2 is SMNVEV (reference sequence). V was pared by 6 bases and J by 7 bases, with 18 bases between. This CDR3 region has 15 residues. The CDR3 DNA is TGTGCCAGCAGGCGAACGGACAGTGGAGCTGAAAAACTGTTTTTT. Protein product: CASRRTDSGAEKLFF.

This sequence joins TRBV19 and TRBJ1-6, with a tentative D call TRBD1 (6 bases). V dropped 5 bases and J dropped 2 bases, with 10 bases sitting between them. Germline-derived CDR1 and CDR2 are LNHDA and SQIVND (reference sequence). The CDR3 has 15 amino acids. The CDR3, as DNA: TGTGCCAGTAGTTTACAGGGACCCTATAATTCACCCCTCCACTTT. This gives the protein CASSLQGPYNSPLHF.

This clone was observed a single time. The chain has TRBV5-1 and TRBJ2-1; no definite D call. V shed 6 bases and J shed 11 bases, with 15 bases lying between them. Germline-derived CDR1 and CDR2 are SGHRS and YFSETQ. This CDR3 is built from 12 residues. The CDR3 region has the DNA TGCGCCAGCACCCCCAGTCGAGGCCAGCAGTTCTTC. Protein: CASTPSRGQQFF.

V and J are TRBV19 and TRBJ1-5; 7 bases are a match to TRBD1. The CDR3 runs to 15 residues. Germline V lookup: CDR1 LNHDA, CDR2 SQIVND (reference sequence). The J segment lost 3 bases and the V segment lost 4 bases, leaving 6 bases of the junction unmatched. The CDR3 loop is CASSNRGTVNQPQHF. The CDR3, as DNA: TGTGCCAGTAGTAACCGAGGGACAGTCAATCAGCCCCAGCATTTT.

This clone was picked up one time. The gene calls are TRBV19 and TRBJ1-1, with D perhaps TRBD1 (5 bases). The V end lost 3 bases, the J end lost 5 bases, and 13 bases lay between the germline ends. CDR3 length: 14 amino acids. The germline V gene encodes CDR1 LNHDA and CDR2 SQIVND (reference sequence). CDR3 DNA: TGTGCCAGTAGTATCCGGCAGGGCTATACTGAAGCTTTCTTT. Residues: CASSIRQGYTEAFF.

This chain connects TRBV5-6 to TRBJ2-3, with D possibly being TRBD2 (6 bases). V lost 4 bases to trimming and J lost 7 bases, with 16 bases between them. The CDR3 sequence is 14 residues long. Germline loops: CDR1 SGHDT, CDR2 YYEEEE. DNA of the CDR3: TGTGCCAGCAGCGGGACTGGTAATCTAAATACGCAGTATTTT. It is translated as CASSGTGNLNTQYF.

This clone was found a few times. V and J are TRBV19 and TRBJ1-1; D not certain. Per the germline V gene, CDR1 is LNHDA and CDR2 is SQIVND (reference sequence). The CDR3 totals 11 residues. The germline V and J ends were trimmed by 5 bases and 5 bases, with 6 bases remaining between them. The DNA of the CDR3 is TGTGCCAGTAGTGCGATAACTGAAGCTTTCTTT. Its protein is CASSAITEAFF.

This clone was recorded a few times. The CDR3 nucleotides read TGTGCCAGCTCACCAGCGGTCCAAACTGAAGCTTTCTTT. It yields the protein CASSPAVQTEAFF. This rearrangement joins TRBV18 to TRBJ1-1; D remains unclear. The germline gives CDR1 KGHSH, CDR2 LQKENI. The CDR3 runs 13 residues. The V end lost 2 bases, the J end lost 5 bases, and 9 bases lay between the germline ends.

V is TRBV3-1 (or the pseudogene TRBV3-2) and J is TRBJ1-2; TRBD1 agrees at 7 bases. The germline V gene encodes CDR1 LGHDT and CDR2 YNNKEL (reference sequence). The CDR3 is 13 amino acids. V lost 5 bases to trimming and J lost 13 bases; unmatched junction nucleotides: 13. The CDR3 nucleotides read TGTGCCAGCAGCTTAAAGGGGGCAGGGGCCCTCACCTTC. Encoded protein: CASSLKGAGALTF.

CDR3 amino acids: CASSQDSLGLAGGDTQYF. CDR3 coding DNA: TGTGCCAGCAGCCAAGATTCCCTCGGACTAGCGGGGGGGGATACGCAGTATTTT. The chain has TRBV4-2 and TRBJ2-3, with TRBD2 matching over 15 bases. Germline V CDR1 and CDR2: LGHNA, YNFKEQ. This CDR3 is built from 18 residues. The V gene end was trimmed by 0 bases and the J gene end by 6 bases; junction bases not matched to a gene: 7.

The CDR3 DNA is TGCGCCAGCTCCTCACGGCGGGGGGTCCAAGAGACCCAGTACTTC. Amino acid sequence: CASSSRRGVQETQYF. The chain carries TRBV5-1 and TRBJ2-5; 8 bases align to TRBD2. Germline V lookup: CDR1 SGHRS, CDR2 YFSETQ. Unmatched junction bases numbered 9, after V lost 7 bases and J lost 1 base. The CDR3 loop spans 15 amino acids.

V usage is TRBV5-1 and J usage is TRBJ2-7, with TRBD2 matching 8 bases. There are 15 residues in the CDR3. After removal of 4 bases from V and 0 bases from J, the junction contained 6 bases not matched to a gene. Germline-derived CDR1 and CDR2 are SGHRS and YFSETQ. The chain's CDR3 is CASSLSGVNSYEQYF. The DNA of the CDR3 is TGCGCCAGCAGCCTTAGCGGGGTGAACTCCTACGAGCAGTACTTC.

CDR3 in amino acids: CASSPMQQGGADTQYF. Written as DNA, the CDR3 is TGCGCCAGCAGCCCCATGCAACAGGGGGGAGCAGATACGCAGTATTTT. The V gene is TRBV5-1, the J gene TRBJ2-3, with TRBD1 matching over 8 bases. V shed 4 bases, J shed 4 bases, and the junction held 11 bases outside the gene matches. CDR1 and CDR2 (germline): SGHRS, YFSETQ. The CDR3 is 16 amino acids.

This chain uses TRBV7-8 with TRBJ1-1; TRBD1 is a possible D gene (5 bases). The germline gives CDR1 SGHVS, CDR2 FQNEAQ. Trimming took off 2 bases at V and 5 bases at J, with 15 bases between the two ends. The CDR3 sequence is 15 residues long. CDR3 residues: CASSLLQGRSTEAFF. Written as DNA, the CDR3 is TGTGCCAGCAGCTTACTGCAGGGAAGGTCGACTGAAGCTTTCTTT. The complete variable domain, with remaining parts taken from reference TRBV7-8 and TRBJ1-1, reads GAGVSQSPRYKVAKRGQDVALRCDPISGHVSLFWYQQALGQGPEFLTYFQNEAQLDKSGLPSDRFFAERPEGSVSTLKIQRTQQEDSAVYLCASSLLQGRSTEAFFGQGTRLTVV.